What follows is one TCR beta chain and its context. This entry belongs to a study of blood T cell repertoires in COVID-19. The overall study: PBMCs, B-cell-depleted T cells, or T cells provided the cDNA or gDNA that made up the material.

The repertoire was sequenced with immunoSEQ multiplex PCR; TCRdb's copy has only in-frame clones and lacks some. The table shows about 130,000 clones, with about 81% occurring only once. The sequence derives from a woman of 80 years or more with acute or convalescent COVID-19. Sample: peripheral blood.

The CDR3 protein is CASSGRGQETQYF. The CDR3 DNA reads TGTGCCAGCAGCGGAAGGGGGCAAGAGACCCAGTACTTC. This chain uses TRBV7-9 with TRBJ2-5; a possible D gene is TRBD1 (6 bases). The length of the CDR3 is 13 residues. The germline V and J ends were trimmed by 5 bases and 2 bases, with 9 bases remaining between them. CDR1 is SEHNR, CDR2 FQNEAQ, per germline (reference sequence).